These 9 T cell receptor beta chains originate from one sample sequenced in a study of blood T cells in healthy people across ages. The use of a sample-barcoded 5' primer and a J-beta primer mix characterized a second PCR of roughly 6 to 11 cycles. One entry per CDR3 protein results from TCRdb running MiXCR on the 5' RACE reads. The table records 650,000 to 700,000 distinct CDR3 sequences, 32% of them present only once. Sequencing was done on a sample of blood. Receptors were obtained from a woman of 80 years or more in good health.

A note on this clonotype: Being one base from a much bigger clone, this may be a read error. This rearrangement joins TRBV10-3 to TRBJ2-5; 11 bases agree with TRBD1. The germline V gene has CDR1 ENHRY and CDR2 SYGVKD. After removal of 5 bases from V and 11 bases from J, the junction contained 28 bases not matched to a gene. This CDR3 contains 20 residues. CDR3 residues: CAISLFPFAPRTGGIDEQYF. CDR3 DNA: TGTGCCATCAGTTTATTTCCCTTCGCCCCTCGGACAGGGGGCATCGATGAGCAGTACTTC.

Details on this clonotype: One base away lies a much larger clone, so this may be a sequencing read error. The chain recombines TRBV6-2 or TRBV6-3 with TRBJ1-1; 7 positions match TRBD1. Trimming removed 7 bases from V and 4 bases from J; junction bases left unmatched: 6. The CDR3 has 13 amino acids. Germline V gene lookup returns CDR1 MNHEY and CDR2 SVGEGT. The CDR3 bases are TGTGCCAGCATTAACAGGGGTTGCACTGAAGCTTTCTTT. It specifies CASINRGCTEAFF.

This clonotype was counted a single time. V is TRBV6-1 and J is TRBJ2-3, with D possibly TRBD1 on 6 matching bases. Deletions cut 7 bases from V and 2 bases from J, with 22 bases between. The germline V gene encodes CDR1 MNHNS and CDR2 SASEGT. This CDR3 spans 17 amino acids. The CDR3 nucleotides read TGTGCCAGCACCCTTGTAAACCGACAGGTATTCACAGATACGCAGTATTTT. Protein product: CASTLVNRQVFTDTQYF.

The CDR3, as DNA: TGTGCCAGCAGCCAAGTCGGTCGGGAGGAGACCCAGTACTTC. Its protein is CASSQVGREETQYF. The chain uses TRBV3-1 and TRBJ2-5; D might be TRBD2 (6 bases). Germline V gene data show CDR1 as LGHDT and CDR2 as YNNKEL (reference sequence). V was cut by 1 base and J by 5 bases, with 11 bases left in between. This CDR3 is 14 amino acids long.

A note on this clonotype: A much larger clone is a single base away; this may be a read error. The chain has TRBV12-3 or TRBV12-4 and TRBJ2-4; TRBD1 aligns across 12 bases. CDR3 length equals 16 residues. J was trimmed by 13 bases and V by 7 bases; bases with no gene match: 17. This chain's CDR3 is CASTSIGGQGARRQYF. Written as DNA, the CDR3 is TGTGCCAGCACCTCCATTGGGGGACAGGGGGCGCGGAGGCAGTACTTC.

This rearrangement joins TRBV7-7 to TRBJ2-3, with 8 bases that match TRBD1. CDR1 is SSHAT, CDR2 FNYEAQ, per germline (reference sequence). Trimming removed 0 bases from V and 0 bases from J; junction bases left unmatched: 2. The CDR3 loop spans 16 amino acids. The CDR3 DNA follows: TGTGCCAGCAGCTTAGCCCCAGGGGGCAGCACAGATACGCAGTATTTT. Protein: CASSLAPGGSTDTQYF.

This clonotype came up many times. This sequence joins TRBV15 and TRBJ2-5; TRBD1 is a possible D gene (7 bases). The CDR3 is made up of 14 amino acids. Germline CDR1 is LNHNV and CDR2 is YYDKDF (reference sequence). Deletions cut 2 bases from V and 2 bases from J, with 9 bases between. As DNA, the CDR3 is TGTGCCACCAGCAGACAGGGGGGTCAAGAGACCCAGTACTTC. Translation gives CATSRQGGQETQYF.

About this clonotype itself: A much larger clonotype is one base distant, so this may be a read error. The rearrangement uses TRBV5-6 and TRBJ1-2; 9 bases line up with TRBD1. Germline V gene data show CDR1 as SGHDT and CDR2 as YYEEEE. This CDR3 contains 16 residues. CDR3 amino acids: CASSEQGAPANYSYTF. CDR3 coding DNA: TGTGCCAGCAGCGAACAGGGGGCGCCGGCTAACTATAGCTACACCTTC.

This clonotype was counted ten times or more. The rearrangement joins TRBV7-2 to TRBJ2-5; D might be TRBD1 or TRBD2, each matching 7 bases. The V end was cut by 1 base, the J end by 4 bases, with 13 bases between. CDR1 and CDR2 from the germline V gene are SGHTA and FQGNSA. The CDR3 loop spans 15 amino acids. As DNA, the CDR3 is TGTGCCAGCAGCTTAGGGGTCAGGGGGGGAGAGACCCAGTACTTC. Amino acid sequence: CASSLGVRGGETQYF.